This T cell receptor (beta chain) was obtained from a study of Ad26.COV2.S vaccination and SARS-CoV-2 variants. Overall study: Doses of Ad26.COV2.S were injected into muscle once or twice, 56 days apart.

Study-wide findings and caveats: Placebo recipients trailed vaccine recipients in spike-specific TCR breadth.

The V gene's germline CDR1 is SGDLS and CDR2 YYNGEE. The CDR3 extends over 18 amino acids. Losses at the gene ends were 3 bases for V and 1 base for J; bases not matched to a gene: 9. As for this clone: Its antigen remains unknown.

The method was immunoSEQ multiplex PCR; TCRdb's version includes in-frame clones alone and lacks a portion of them. Among some 370,000 clones listed, roughly four fifths were seen once. The treatment was: around 19 received Ad26.COV2.S at low or high dose, single or two shots; 5 received placebo; per-sample allocation not given. Repertoires come from day 63 after the first vaccine or placebo injection. The receptor comes from a person between 18 and 65 years old who received the Ad26.COV2.S COVID-19 vaccine or a placebo. The source material was peripheral blood, sampled in a trial of Ad26.COV2.S vaccine versus placebo. This chain connects TRBV9 to TRBJ2-7; 14 positions agree with TRBD2. CDR3 in amino acids: CASSAGLAGGFESYEQYF. The DNA for the CDR3 is TGTGCCAGCAGCGCTGGACTAGCGGGGGGATTCGAATCCTACGAGCAGTACTTC.